The next 3 T cell receptor beta chains were all read from a single sample in a study of blood T cell repertoires in COVID-19. Sequencing was performed with immunoSEQ multiplex PCR; in TCRdb, only in-frame clones are kept and a portion is missing. Of some 97,000 clones in the sample, about 83% were seen once. Specimen: peripheral blood. These receptors came from a human donor in a cohort sampled during active COVID-19.

J is TRBJ2-7 and V is TRBV10-3, with D tentatively TRBD1 (5 bases). The V gene's germline CDR1 is ENHRY and CDR2 SYGVKD. Trimming shortened V by 0 bases and J by 7 bases, and 13 bases separated the two germline ends. This CDR3 has 14 residues. The DNA for the CDR3 is TGTGCCATCAGTGAGTCTGACAGAGTAAGGGAGCAGTACTTC. Residues: CAISESDRVREQYF.

The V and J genes are TRBV18 and TRBJ1-4; 8 nucleotides match TRBD1. This CDR3 is 15 amino acids long. Germline-derived CDR1 and CDR2 are KGHSH and LQKENI. V dropped 3 bases and J dropped 7; count of bases not matched to a gene: 7. The DNA of the CDR3 is TGTGCCAGCTCACCGCCGAACAGGGGGGGTGAAAAACTGTTTTTT. Translation gives CASSPPNRGGEKLFF.

This chain joins TRBV28 and TRBJ2-1; 7 nucleotides agree with TRBD2. Trimming at V came to 8 bases and at J to 7 bases, leaving 11 bases not matched to a gene. This CDR3 spans 14 amino acids. Germline loops: CDR1 MDHEN, CDR2 SYDVKM. The CDR3 DNA reads as TGTGCCAGCTCTGAGGGCGGGAGTCGAAATGAGCAGTTCTTC. It is translated as CASSEGGSRNEQFF.